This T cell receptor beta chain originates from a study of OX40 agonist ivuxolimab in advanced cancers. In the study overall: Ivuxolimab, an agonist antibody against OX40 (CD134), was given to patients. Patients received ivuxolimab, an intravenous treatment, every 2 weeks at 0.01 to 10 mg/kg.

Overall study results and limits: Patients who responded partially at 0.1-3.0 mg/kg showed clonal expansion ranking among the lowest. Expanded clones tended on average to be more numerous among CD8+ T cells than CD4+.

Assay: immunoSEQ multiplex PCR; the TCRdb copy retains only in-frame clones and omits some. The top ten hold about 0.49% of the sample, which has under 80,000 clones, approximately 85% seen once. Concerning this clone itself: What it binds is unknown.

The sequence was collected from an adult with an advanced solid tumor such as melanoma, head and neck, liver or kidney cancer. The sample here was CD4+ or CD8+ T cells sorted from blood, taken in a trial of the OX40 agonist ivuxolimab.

The CDR3 nucleotides read TGTGCCAGCAGTTACTCCGGGGCCGCCAGGACAGATACGCAGTATTTT. It is translated as CASSYSGAARTDTQYF. The chain is built from TRBV6-5 and TRBJ2-3; the D call may be TRBD1 or TRBD2 (5 bases each). Trimming left V 0 bases short and J 3 bases short, with 13 bases between. CDR3 length equals 16 residues. From germline, CDR1 is MNHEY and CDR2 SVGAGI.